A selection of T cell receptor beta chains follows, all from one sample in a study of regulatory T cells in long-lasting Graves disease. TCRdb ran MiXCR on the multiplex PCR reads and lists one entry per CDR3 protein. The profile shows 400,000 to 450,000 distinct CDR3 sequences, roughly 15% of them singletons. A further study also used this sample, focusing on T cells in Graves' hyperthyroidism and ophthalmopathy.

Sequencing used peripheral blood mononuclear cells (PBMCs), obtained at new diagnosis, from a patient treated with antithyroid drugs. All receptors come from a woman in her 30s with Graves disease. CDR3s include the opening cysteine and the closing phenylalanine or tryptophan. The order of the fields is clone size, D gene, J gene, V gene, CDR3 protein, CDR3 DNA. D genes are given only for firm matches. Only some rows state a clone size, as once, few, many or a class for expanded clones.

many | TRBD1 | TRBJ2-1 | TRBV3-1 | CASSPRDRVNEQFF | TGTGCCAGCAGTCCCCGGGACAGGGTCAATGAGCAGTTCTTC
few | NA | TRBJ2-3 | TRBV12-3/TRBV12-4 | CASSSPSRSTFTDTQYF | TGTGCCAGCAGTTCCCCTTCTAGATCAACATTCACAGATACGCAGTATTTT
many | NA | TRBJ1-2 | TRBV7-2 | CASSLFGVLYGYTF | TGTGCCAGCAGCTTATTTGGTGTACTCTATGGCTACACCTTC
many | TRBD2 | TRBJ2-7 | TRBV28 | CASSWAPGLATYEQYF | TGTGCCAGCAGTTGGGCACCGGGACTAGCGACCTACGAGCAGTACTTC
NA | NA | TRBJ1-5 | TRBV19 | CASSIPTGTYSNQPQHF | TGTGCCAGTAGTATCCCGACAGGTACCTATAGCAATCAGCCCCAGCATTTT
many | NA | TRBJ1-1 | TRBV6-7 | CASSEPQAPTEAFF | TGTGCCAGCAGTGAACCACAGGCTCCTACTGAAGCTTTCTTT
NA | TRBD1 | TRBJ1-5 | TRBV5-4 | CASMLGGAGQPQHF | TGTGCCAGCATGCTAGGGGGCGCGGGGCAGCCCCAGCATTTT
NA | NA | TRBJ1-6 | TRBV4-3 | CASSQDPDRPFNSPLHF | TGCGCCAGCAGCCAAGATCCGGACAGACCGTTTAATTCACCCCTCCACTTT
many | TRBD1 | TRBJ1-4 | TRBV13 | CASSPGQGSEKLFF | TGTGCCAGCAGCCCTGGACAGGGATCTGAAAAACTGTTTTTT
many | NA | TRBJ2-3 | TRBV18 | CASSLTPGTDTQYF | TGTGCCAGCTCACTAACACCTGGGACAGATACGCAGTATTTT
few | NA | TRBJ2-2 | TRBV10-3 | CAISVWGARDTGELFF | TGTGCCATCAGTGTATGGGGGGCGCGTGACACCGGGGAGCTGTTTTTT
few | TRBD2 | TRBJ2-7 | TRBV27 | CASGYGTSGYEQYF | TGTGCCAGCGGATACGGGACTAGCGGTTACGAGCAGTACTTC
few | NA | TRBJ1-5 | TRBV28 | CASNEYGQSSNQPQHF | TGTGCCAGCAACGAGTACGGACAGTCTAGCAATCAGCCCCAGCATTTT
many | NA | TRBJ1-1 | TRBV4-1 | CASSQGRFREFPNTEAFF | TGCGCCAGCAGCCAAGGTCGTTTCAGGGAATTCCCGAACACTGAAGCTTTCTTT
many | NA | TRBJ2-2 | TRBV2 | CASRLLLNTGELFF | TGTGCCAGCAGGTTACTCCTTAACACCGGGGAGCTGTTTTTT
NA | TRBD1 | TRBJ2-2 | TRBV25-1 | CASTWTGGGTGELFF | TGTGCCAGCACCTGGACAGGGGGCGGCACCGGGGAGCTGTTTTTT
many | NA | TRBJ2-2 | TRBV14 | CASSQDLGFGELFF | TGTGCCAGCAGCCAAGATCTAGGGTTCGGGGAGCTGTTTTTT
many | NA | TRBJ2-1 | TRBV6-2/TRBV6-3 | CASRKLNEQFF | TGTGCCAGCAGAAAACTTAATGAGCAGTTCTTC
NA | TRBD1 | TRBJ2-7 | TRBV29-1 | CSVKPGQGAYEQYF | TGCAGCGTTAAACCGGGACAGGGGGCCTACGAGCAGTACTTC
many | NA | TRBJ2-7 | TRBV29-1 | CSVKGEYEQYF | TGCAGCGTAAAAGGGGAATACGAGCAGTACTTC
many | TRBD2 | TRBJ2-2 | TRBV6-2/TRBV6-3 | CASSPLAGSTGELFF | TGTGCCAGCAGTCCACTAGCGGGAAGCACCGGGGAGCTGTTTTTT
few | NA | TRBJ2-3 | TRBV27 | CASSPVRDSPGDTQYF | TGTGCCAGCAGTCCCGTAAGGGACTCTCCGGGGGATACGCAGTATTTT
NA | NA | TRBJ2-3 | TRBV24-1 | CATSDTRGRSTDTQYF | TGTGCCACCAGTGACACCCGGGGCAGGAGCACAGATACGCAGTATTTT
NA | NA | TRBJ1-4 | TRBV25-1 | CASSELGLEKLFF | TGTGCCAGCAGTGAATTGGGCCTCGAAAAACTGTTTTTT
many | TRBD1 | TRBJ2-7 | TRBV6-1 | CASRRDRVMYEQYF | TGTGCCAGCAGAAGGGACAGAGTAATGTACGAGCAGTACTTC
many | TRBD1 | TRBJ2-2 | TRBV2 | CASTRQGAAGELFF | TGTGCCAGCACTAGACAGGGGGCGGCCGGGGAGCTGTTTTTT
NA | NA | TRBJ1-4 | TRBV12-3/TRBV12-4 | CASSLRAPNEKLFF | TGTGCCAGCAGTTTAAGGGCCCCGAATGAAAAACTGTTTTTT
many | TRBD2 | TRBJ2-7 | TRBV11-2 | CASSFLGAGGTHSYEQYF | TGCGCCAGCAGCTTCCTCGGAGCGGGAGGCACACACTCCTACGAGCAGTACTTC
NA | NA | TRBJ2-1 | TRBV27 | CASSLNPYGEQFF | TGTGCCAGCAGTTTAAATCCCTACGGTGAGCAGTTCTTC
many | NA | TRBJ2-5 | TRBV7-8 | CASSLEQGYYETQYF | TGTGCCAGCAGCTTAGAGCAGGGTTATTACGAGACCCAGTACTTC
many | NA | TRBJ1-1 | TRBV28 | CASSLQGRAEAFF | TGTGCCAGCAGTTTGCAGGGGCGTGCTGAAGCTTTCTTT
NA | TRBD1 | TRBJ2-7 | TRBV7-2 | CASSLSLPGQTLTTTSYEQYF | TGTGCCAGCAGCTTATCGCTTCCGGGACAGACATTAACAACTACCTCCTACGAGCAGTACTTC
many | NA | TRBJ1-6 | TRBV7-2 | CASSLAGLQRGPHSPLHF | TGTGCCAGCAGCTTAGCCGGGTTACAGAGGGGCCCACATTCACCCCTCCACTTT
many | NA | TRBJ1-5 | TRBV11-2 | CASSPDGDRNQPQHF | TGTGCCAGCAGCCCAGATGGGGACCGAAATCAGCCCCAGCATTTT
NA | TRBD1 | TRBJ1-2 | TRBV27 | CASSLTTPGQGAIYTF | TGTGCCAGCAGTTTGACCACTCCGGGACAGGGGGCCATCTACACCTTC
few | NA | TRBJ1-5 | TRBV12-3/TRBV12-4 | CASNGAGPQHF | TGTGCCAGCAACGGAGCGGGACCCCAGCATTTT
many | NA | TRBJ2-5 | TRBV5-6 | CASSLDEETQYF | TGTGCCAGCAGCTTGGATGAAGAGACCCAGTACTTC
many | NA | TRBJ1-1 | TRBV12-3/TRBV12-4 | CASSSHDRLGLAFF | TGTGCCAGCAGTTCCCACGACAGGCTGGGGTTAGCTTTCTTT
NA | NA | TRBJ1-1 | TRBV6-1 | CASHSETATNTEAFF | TGTGCCAGCCACTCCGAGACAGCGACGAACACTGAAGCTTTCTTT
many | TRBD1 | TRBJ2-7 | TRBV10-2 | CASRGQGSSYEQYF | TGCGCCAGCAGGGGACAGGGGTCCTCCTACGAGCAGTACTTC
many | NA | TRBJ2-1 | TRBV11-2 | CASSPFRDFLFF | TGTGCCAGCAGCCCATTCCGGGACTTTCTGTTCTTC
many | NA | TRBJ2-3 | TRBV28 | CASREGRVRGTDTQYF | TGTGCCAGCAGAGAGGGAAGGGTTAGGGGCACAGATACGCAGTATTTT
NA | NA | TRBJ1-6 | TRBV4-1 | CASSTPRAVGSPLHF | TGCGCCAGCAGCACTCCCAGGGCAGTGGGCTCACCCCTCCACTTT
many | NA | TRBJ1-1 | TRBV12-3/TRBV12-4 | CASSSRKNTEAFF | TGTGCCAGCAGTTCAAGGAAGAACACTGAAGCTTTCTTT
many | NA | TRBJ2-7 | TRBV3-1 | CASSQVGREQYF | TGTGCCAGCAGCCAAGTGGGGCGCGAGCAGTACTTC
many | NA | TRBJ1-1 | TRBV6-1 | CASSQPGVQTEAFF | TGTGCCAGCAGCCAACCCGGGGTTCAGACTGAAGCTTTCTTT
many | TRBD2 | TRBJ2-3 | TRBV7-9 | CASSRRLAGGGRDTQYF | TGTGCCAGCAGCCGGAGACTAGCGGGAGGAGGTAGGGATACGCAGTATTTT
few | TRBD2 | TRBJ2-1 | TRBV20-1 | CSAAGGRAAYNEQFF | TGCAGTGCTGCCGGCGGGAGGGCCGCCTACAATGAGCAGTTCTTC
many | NA | TRBJ1-5 | TRBV28 | CASSSQGFQPQHF | TGTGCCAGCAGCTCGCAGGGTTTCCAGCCCCAGCATTTT
many | NA | TRBJ1-4 | TRBV27 | CASSFRGTLEKLFF | TGTGCCAGCAGTTTCAGGGGAACTCTTGAAAAACTGTTTTTT
NA | NA | TRBJ2-7 | TRBV6-1 | CASGGIYYEQYF | TGTGCCAGCGGCGGCATATACTACGAGCAGTACTTC